The clone carrying this TCR beta chain has ten or more counts. Regarding time point: after trial treatment. Treatment meaning: LDRT plus nivolumab, ipilimumab, low-dose cyclophosphamide and aspirin (RACIN trial). It was nivolumab, ipilimumab, aspirin, low-dose cyclophosphamide and low-dose radiotherapy that donors received. TRAV- and TRBV-specific primers primed first-strand cDNA, covering alpha and beta chains. Amplification, which lasted 20 to 25 PCR cycles, used a constant-region primer and V-primer adapter to amplify TCRs. One entry per CDR3 protein, called by TCRdb with MiXCR from the reads. Here the sample spans 60,000 or so distinct CDR3 sequences, about a quarter being singletons. Per germline, CDR1 LGHDT and CDR2 YNNKEL (reference sequence). CDR3 length: 15 amino acids. Trimming removed 1 base at V and 0 bases at J, with 9 bases between. This record belongs to a study of low-dose radiotherapy and immunotherapy resistance in tumors. Turning to the study itself: Cohort 1 received 0.5 Gy per fraction every 2 weeks, totaling 6.5 Gy. Patients took 300 mg oral aspirin daily for four cycles from cycle 1 day 1. Intravenous ipilimumab 1 mg/kg every six weeks was given with nivolumab 240 mg every two weeks.

The chain recombines TRBV3-1 with TRBJ1-1; D gene ambiguous. The sample was PBMCs, taken after low-dose radiotherapy plus immunotherapy. The TCR originated in a male donor with prostate cancer. In nucleotides, the CDR3 is TGTGCCAGCAGCCAAGCCAAGGTATTGAACACTGAAGCTTTCTTT. Amino acids: CASSQAKVLNTEAFF.